This T cell receptor (beta chain) was sequenced during a study of cytomegalovirus exposure and HLA in healthy donors. 13 Jbeta primers and 60 Vbeta primers were used for the PCR. Clones were read by immunoSEQ multiplex PCR, and TCRdb kept only the in-frame ones, dropping some. The profile shows around 150,000 clones, approximately 64% of them singletons. The material sequenced was PBMCs. This receptor was obtained from a woman aged 40 to 50 in good health and CMV-seronegative.

The CDR3 is CASSGNGRETQYF. As DNA, the CDR3 is TGTGCCAGTTCTGGGAACGGGAGAGAGACCCAGTACTTC. This rearrangement joins TRBV19 to TRBJ2-5; a possible D gene is TRBD2 (6 bases). Deletions cut 8 bases from V and 4 bases from J, with 14 bases between. The CDR3 has 13 amino acids. The germline V gene encodes CDR1 LNHDA and CDR2 SQIVND (reference sequence).